This T cell receptor beta chain was found in a study of T cell repertoires in cytomegalovirus infection. Overall study: Evidence of both CMV infection and a matching HLA type came from public TCR beta signatures.

Trimming removed 6 bases from V and 0 bases from J, with 18 bases in between. Germline lookup yields CDR1 MDHEN and CDR2 SYDVKM. The CDR3 length is 17 residues. Of note for this clonotype: As the CDR3 is not closed by the conserved phenylalanine or tryptophan, this likely results from a read error.

TCRdb used MiXCR to reprocess the reads, holding one entry per CDR3 protein. The data show some 680,000 distinct CDR3 sequences, approximately 34% seen once. The TCR comes from a human donor in good health (CMV status not recorded). Some clones in this sample may be carry-over from other donors' samples. This chain links TRBV28 with TRBJ2-1; D gene unclear. Sequenced material: PBMCs. CDR3 bases: TGTGCCAGCAGGCGACCCCCTCTAGTGTTCTCCTACAATGAGCAGTTCTTA. Encoded protein: CASRRPPLVFSYNEQFL.